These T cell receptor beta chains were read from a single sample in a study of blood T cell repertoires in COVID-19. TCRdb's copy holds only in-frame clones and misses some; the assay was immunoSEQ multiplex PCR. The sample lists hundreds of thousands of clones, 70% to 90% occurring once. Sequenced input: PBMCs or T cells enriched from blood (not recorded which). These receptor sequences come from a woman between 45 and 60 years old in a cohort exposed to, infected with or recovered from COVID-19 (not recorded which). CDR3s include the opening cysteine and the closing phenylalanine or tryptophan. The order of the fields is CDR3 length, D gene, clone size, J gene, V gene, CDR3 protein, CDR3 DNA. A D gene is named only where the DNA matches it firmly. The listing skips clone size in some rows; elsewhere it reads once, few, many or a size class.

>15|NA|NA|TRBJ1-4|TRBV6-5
CASRWRDVANEKLFF
TGTGCCAGCAGATGGAGGGATGTGGCTAATGAAAAACTGTTTTTT
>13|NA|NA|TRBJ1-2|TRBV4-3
CASSPEVGYGYTF
TGCGCCAGCAGCCCAGAGGTCGGCTATGGCTACACCTTC
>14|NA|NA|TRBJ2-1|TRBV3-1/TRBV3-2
CASSQVSSVSEQFF
TGTGCCAGCAGCCAAGTAAGCAGCGTAAGTGAGCAGTTCTTC
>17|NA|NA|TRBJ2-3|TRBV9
CASSVVDWAAGTDTQYF
TGTGCCAGCAGCGTAGTGGATTGGGCAGCTGGGACAGATACGCAGTATTTT
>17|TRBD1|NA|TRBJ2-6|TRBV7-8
CASSLRDRGSGANVLTF
TGTGCCAGCAGCCTCAGGGACAGGGGCTCTGGGGCCAACGTCCTGACTTTC
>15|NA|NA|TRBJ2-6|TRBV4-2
CASSQVDSGANVLTF
TGTGCCAGCAGCCAAGTAGATTCTGGGGCCAACGTCCTGACTTTC
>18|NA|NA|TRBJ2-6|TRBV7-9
CASSLSLGWRAGANVLTF
TGTGCCAGCAGCTTAAGCCTGGGTTGGAGGGCTGGGGCCAACGTCCTGACTTTC
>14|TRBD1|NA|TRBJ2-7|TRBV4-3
CASSRGQGTYEQYF
TGCGCCAGCAGCCGAGGACAGGGTACCTACGAGCAGTACTTC
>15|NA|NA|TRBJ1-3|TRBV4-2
CASSQEWLQGNTIYF
TGTGCCAGCAGCCAAGAATGGCTACAGGGAAACACCATATATTTT
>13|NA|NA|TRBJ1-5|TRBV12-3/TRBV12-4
CASSFGQNQPQHF
TGTGCCAGCAGTTTTGGGCAGAATCAGCCCCAGCATTTT
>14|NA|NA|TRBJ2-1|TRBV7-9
CASSRDSRGGEQFF
TGTGCCAGCAGCCGGGACTCGAGAGGAGGCGAGCAGTTCTTC
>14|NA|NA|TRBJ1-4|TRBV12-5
CASGSSPTNEKLFF
TGTGCTAGTGGTTCGTCCCCAACTAATGAAAAACTGTTTTTT
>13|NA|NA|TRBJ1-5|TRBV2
CASSNRDGQPQHF
TGTGCCAGCAGCAACAGGGACGGTCAGCCCCAGCATTTT
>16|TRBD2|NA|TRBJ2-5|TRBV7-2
CASSLEGGGARKTQYF
TGTGCCAGCAGCTTAGAGGGCGGGGGGGCCCGGAAGACCCAGTACTTC
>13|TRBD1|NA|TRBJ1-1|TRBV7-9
CASSGQGNTEAFF
TGTGCCAGCAGCGGACAGGGAAACACTGAAGCTTTCTTT
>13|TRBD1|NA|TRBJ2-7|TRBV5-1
CASGSAGGYEQYF
TGCGCCAGCGGTTCGGCAGGGGGCTACGAGCAGTACTTC
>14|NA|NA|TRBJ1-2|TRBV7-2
CASSIHTTNYGYTF
TGTGCCAGCAGCATTCACACGACTAACTATGGCTACACCTTC
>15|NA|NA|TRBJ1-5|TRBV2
CASSEEGGEYQPQHF
TGTGCCAGCAGTGAGGAGGGAGGGGAGTATCAGCCCCAGCATTTT
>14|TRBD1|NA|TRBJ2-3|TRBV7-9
CASSFQGAQDTQYF
TGTGCCAGCAGCTTTCAGGGGGCACAAGATACGCAGTATTTT
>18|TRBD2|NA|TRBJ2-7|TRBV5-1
CASSNRAASGASSYEQYF
TGCGCCAGCAGCAACCGGGCGGCTAGCGGGGCCTCCTCCTACGAGCAGTACTTC
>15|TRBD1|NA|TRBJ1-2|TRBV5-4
CASSLGGTGIDGYTF
TGTGCCAGCAGCTTGGGGGGGACAGGGATTGACGGCTACACCTTC
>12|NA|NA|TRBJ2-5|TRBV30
CAWSPSYETQYF
TGTGCCTGGAGTCCATCCTACGAGACCCAGTACTTC
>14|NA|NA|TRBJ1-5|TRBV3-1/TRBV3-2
CASSSARGNQPQHF
TGTGCCAGCAGCTCCGCCAGGGGCAATCAGCCCCAGCATTTT
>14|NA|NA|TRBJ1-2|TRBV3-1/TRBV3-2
CASSPGGGTSGYTF
TGTGCCAGCAGCCCTGGGGGGGGTACTTCTGGCTACACCTTC
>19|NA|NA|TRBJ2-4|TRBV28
CASSPPPGSVGEDKNIQYF
TGTGCCAGCAGTCCCCCCCCAGGGTCGGTTGGAGAGGACAAAAACATTCAGTACTTC
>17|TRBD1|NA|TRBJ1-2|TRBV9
CASTPLTTGGVSYGYTF
TGTGCCAGCACCCCTTTAACTACAGGGGGCGTAAGCTATGGCTACACCTTC
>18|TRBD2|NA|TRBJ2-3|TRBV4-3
CASSQDHWRGDLTDTQYF
TGCGCCAGCAGCCAAGATCATTGGCGGGGGGACCTCACAGATACGCAGTATTTT
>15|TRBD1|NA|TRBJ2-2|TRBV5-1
CASSRGDRTSGELFF
TGCGCCAGCAGCCGAGGGGACAGAACGAGCGGGGAGCTGTTTTTT
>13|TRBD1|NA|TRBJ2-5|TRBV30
CAWSVGTGVTQYF
TGTGCCTGGAGTGTAGGGACAGGGGTGACCCAGTACTTC
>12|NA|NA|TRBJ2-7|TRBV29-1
CSVEETRGEQYF
TGCAGCGTTGAAGAAACCCGAGGGGAGCAGTACTTC
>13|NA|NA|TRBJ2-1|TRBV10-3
CAISELLTEEQFF
TGTGCCATCAGTGAGTTATTGACTGAGGAGCAGTTCTTC
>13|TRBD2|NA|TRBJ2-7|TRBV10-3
CAISDPGLAEQYF
TGTGCCATCAGTGACCCGGGACTAGCTGAACAGTACTTC
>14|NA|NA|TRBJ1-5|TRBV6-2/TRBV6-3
CASSLRALDQPQHF
TGTGCCAGCAGCCTCAGGGCCTTGGATCAGCCCCAGCATTTT
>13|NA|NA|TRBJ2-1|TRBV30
CAWTWDWGNEQFF
TGTGCCTGGACCTGGGACTGGGGAAATGAGCAGTTCTTC
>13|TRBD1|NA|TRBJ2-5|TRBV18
CASSPGQGETQYF
TGTGCCAGCTCACCCGGACAGGGGGAGACCCAGTACTTC
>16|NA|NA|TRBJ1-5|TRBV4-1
CASSQGGRVSNQPQHF
TGCGCCAGCAGCCAAGGGGGCAGGGTTAGCAATCAGCCCCAGCATTTT
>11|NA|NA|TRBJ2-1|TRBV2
CASSEQGTQFF
TGTGCCAGCAGTGAACAGGGGACGCAGTTCTTC
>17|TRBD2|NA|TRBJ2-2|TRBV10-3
CAISESPSGGFAGELFF
TGTGCCATCAGTGAGTCCCCTAGCGGGGGTTTCGCCGGGGAGCTGTTTTTT
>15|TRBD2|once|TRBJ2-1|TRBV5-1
CASRVTSGAYNEQFF
TGCGCCAGCAGGGTGACTAGCGGAGCCTACAATGAGCAGTTCTTC
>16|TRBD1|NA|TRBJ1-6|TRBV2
CASSDRGQSHNSPLHF
TGTGCCAGCAGTGACAGGGGGCAATCTCACAATTCACCCCTCCACTTT
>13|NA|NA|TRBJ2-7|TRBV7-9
CASSFASSHEQYF
TGTGCCAGCAGCTTTGCTAGCTCCCACGAGCAGTACTTC
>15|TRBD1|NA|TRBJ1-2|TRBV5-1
CASSRTDRVNYGYTF
TGCGCCAGCAGCCGAACAGACAGGGTCAACTATGGCTACACCTTC
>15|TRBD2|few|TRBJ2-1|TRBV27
CASSPPSGGAYEQFF
TGTGCCAGCAGTCCTCCTAGCGGGGGGGCCTACGAGCAGTTCTTC
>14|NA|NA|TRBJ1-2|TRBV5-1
CASSRERGINGYTF
TGCGCCAGCAGCCGCGAGCGGGGGATAAATGGCTACACCTTC
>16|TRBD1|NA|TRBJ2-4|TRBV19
CASSMTGGRTKNIQYF
TGTGCCAGTAGTATGACAGGGGGCCGGACCAAAAACATTCAGTACTTC
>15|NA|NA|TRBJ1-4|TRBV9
CASSVGRSSIEKLFF
TGTGCCAGCAGCGTAGGCCGGTCGAGTATCGAAAAACTGTTTTTT
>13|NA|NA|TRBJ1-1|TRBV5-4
CASSATGLSEAFF
TGTGCCAGCAGCGCCACAGGGCTTAGTGAAGCTTTCTTT
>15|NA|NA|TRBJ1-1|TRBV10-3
CAISESDNMNTEAFF
TGTGCCATCAGTGAGAGTGATAACATGAACACTGAAGCTTTCTTT
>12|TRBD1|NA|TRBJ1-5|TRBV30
CAWDRVGQPQHF
TGTGCCTGGGACAGGGTGGGGCAGCCCCAGCATTTT
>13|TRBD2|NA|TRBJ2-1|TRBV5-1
CASSPAGEAEQFF
TGCGCCAGCAGCCCCGCGGGGGAGGCTGAGCAGTTCTTC
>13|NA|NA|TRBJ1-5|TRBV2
CASSDEGDQPQHF
TGTGCCAGCAGTGATGAGGGGGACCAGCCCCAGCATTTT
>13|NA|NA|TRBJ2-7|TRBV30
CAWSRGRGYEQYF
TGTGCCTGGAGTAGGGGAAGGGGTTACGAGCAGTACTTC
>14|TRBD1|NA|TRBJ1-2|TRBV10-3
CAIRDGTGPYGYTF
TGTGCCATCAGAGACGGGACAGGCCCGTATGGCTACACCTTC
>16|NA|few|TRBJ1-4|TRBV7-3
CASSLMGPGANEKLFF
TGTGCCAGCAGCTTAATGGGGCCAGGGGCTAATGAAAAACTGTTTTTT
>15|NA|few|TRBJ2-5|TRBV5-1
CASSLAAGDRETQYF
TGCGCCAGCAGCTTGGCGGCCGGGGATCGAGAGACCCAGTACTTC
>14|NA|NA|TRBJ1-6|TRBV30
CASDNRDSNSPLHF
TGTGCCTCAGATAACAGGGATTCAAATTCACCCCTCCACTTT
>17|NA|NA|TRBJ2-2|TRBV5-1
CASRNRVVQSGAGELFF
TGCGCCAGCAGGAACCGGGTCGTACAATCGGGTGCCGGGGAGCTGTTTTTT
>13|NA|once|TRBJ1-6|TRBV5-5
CASSSLADSPLHF
TGTGCCAGCAGCTCCTTAGCCGATTCACCCCTCCACTTT
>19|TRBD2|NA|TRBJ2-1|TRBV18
CASSPPTSGGPLTYNEQFF
TGTGCCAGCTCACCACCCACTAGCGGGGGGCCACTAACCTACAATGAGCAGTTCTTC